These 21 T cell receptor beta chains were sequenced from one sample in a study of CD4+ T cells in melanoma. Assay: immunoSEQ multiplex PCR; the TCRdb copy retains only in-frame clones and omits some. Found here are more than 9,500 clones, 69% of them singletons; the top ten hold about 20%. Material for sequencing was peripheral blood. These receptors were collected from a human donor with melanoma.

The chain is built from TRBV5-4 and TRBJ1-1; TRBD1 is a possible D gene (5 bases). Trimming removed 4 bases from V and 11 bases from J, with 21 bases in between. The CDR3 runs 14 residues. Germline V lookup: CDR1 SGHNT, CDR2 YYREEE (reference sequence). The CDR3 spells CASSQDPGLNVAFF. CDR3 coding DNA: TGTGCCAGCAGCCAAGATCCGGGGCTCAACGTCGCTTTCTTT.

The chain couples TRBV5-1 to TRBJ1-4; D gene uncertain. V lost 0 bases, J lost 0 bases, and 3 bases lay in between. The germline V gene encodes CDR1 SGHRS and CDR2 YFSETQ. The CDR3 runs 14 residues. The CDR3 region is CASSLAATNEKLFF. The CDR3 nucleotides are TGCGCCAGCAGCTTGGCCGCAACTAATGAAAAACTGTTTTTT.

Here the CDR3 reads CASREQGAMRTEAFF. The CDR3 DNA reads as TGTGCCAGCAGGGAACAGGGGGCAATGAGGACTGAAGCTTTCTTT. The chain links TRBV2 to TRBJ1-1, with 9 bases aligning to TRBD1. The CDR3 totals 15 residues. Germline trimming cut 6 bases from V and 5 bases from J; bases unmatched to any gene: 10. Germline CDR1 and CDR2: SNHLY and FYNNEI. Looking up the rest from reference TRBV2 and TRBJ1-1 gives the full variable domain: EPEVTQTPSHQVTQMGQEVILRCVPISNHLYFYWYRQILGQKVEFLVSFYNNEISEKSEIFDDQFSVERPDGSNFTLKIRSTKLEDSAMYFCASREQGAMRTEAFFGQGTRLTVV.

This clone is medium-sized by share. The CDR3 DNA is TGTGCCAGCAGCTTGAAGTCAGGACCGAACACCGGGGAGCTGTTTTTT. Protein: CASSLKSGPNTGELFF. The chain recombines TRBV5-8 with TRBJ2-2; no definite D call. Germline V CDR1 and CDR2: SGHTS, YDEGEE. Trimming removed 1 base from V and 0 bases from J, with 10 bases in between. CDR3 length: 16 residues.

By frequency in the sample, this clone is medium-sized. The chain recombines TRBV5-6 with TRBJ1-2; 9 positions agree with TRBD1. In germline, CDR1 is SGHDT, CDR2 YYEEEE. The CDR3 loop spans 13 amino acids. J lost 8 bases, V lost 0 bases, and 2 bases had no gene match. CDR3 DNA sequence: TGTGCCAGCAGCTTGGGGACAGGGGAAGGCTACACCTTC. Protein sequence: CASSLGTGEGYTF.

The V call is TRBV7-8, the J call TRBJ2-7, with D possibly matching TRBD2 (6 bases). The CDR3 totals 16 residues. Germline CDR1 and CDR2: SGHVS and FQNEAQ. V lost 1 base and J 6 bases, leaving 19 bases between the germline ends. CDR3 bases: TGTGCCAGCAGCTTAGTATTTGGGGGGACTCCTAGCGAGCAGTACTTC. Amino acid sequence: CASSLVFGGTPSEQYF.

V is TRBV30 and J is TRBJ2-2; 8 bases match TRBD1. This CDR3 region has 16 residues. Germline assignment: CDR1 GTSNPN and CDR2 SVGIG (reference sequence). V lost 5 bases to trimming and J lost 4 bases; unmatched junction nucleotides: 12. The CDR3 here is CAWRSRRTGSTGELFF. In DNA form, the CDR3 reads TGTGCCTGGCGATCACGGAGGACAGGGTCCACCGGGGAGCTGTTTTTT. The full variable domain, completed using reference TRBV30 and TRBJ2-2, is SQTIHQWPATLVQPVGSPLSLECTVEGTSNPNLYWYRQAAGRGLQLLFYSVGIGQISSEVPQNLSASRPQDRQFILSSKKLLLSDSGFYLCAWRSRRTGSTGELFFGEGSRLTVL.

This clone was picked up a small number of times. The chain is built from TRBV20-1 and TRBJ1-1; no reliable D call. V was clipped by 7 bases and J by 4 bases, with 7 bases between them. Germline V gene lookup returns CDR1 DFQATT and CDR2 SNEGSKA (reference sequence). The CDR3 runs 10 residues. This CDR3 reads CSVLTTEAFF. The CDR3 bases are TGCAGTGTTTTAACCACTGAAGCTTTCTTT.

The J gene is TRBJ1-6, the V gene TRBV28, with D tentatively TRBD1 (5 bases). The germline gives CDR1 MDHEN, CDR2 SYDVKM. This CDR3 has 19 amino acids. Trimming removed 8 bases at V and 11 bases at J, with 34 bases between. The CDR3 DNA sequence: TGTGCCAGCGGGAGCTCGGGACGGACTGGCGCGGGCGTGGGGACACCCCTCCACTTT. Its translation is CASGSSGRTGAGVGTPLHF.

V gene TRBV5-1 combines with J gene TRBJ2-3; 14 bases map to TRBD2. The CDR3 totals 18 residues. Germline CDR1 is SGHRS and CDR2 is YFSETQ. The junction had 8 bases not matched to a gene; V was cut back by 0 bases and J by 5 bases. The CDR3 loop is CASSLGMTSGGAGDTQYF. DNA of the CDR3: TGCGCCAGCAGCTTGGGGATGACTAGCGGGGGGGCAGGAGATACGCAGTATTTT.

The chain couples TRBV4-1 to TRBJ1-5; D call uncertain. The CDR3 sequence is 15 residues long. V gave up 4 bases and J gave up 6 bases, with 16 bases separating them. The germline V gene encodes CDR1 MGHRA and CDR2 YSYEKL. In DNA, the CDR3 is TGCGCCAGCAGCCTGGAATTCGGGAAATTTCAGCCCCAGCATTTT. Translated, it gives CASSLEFGKFQPQHF.

This chain links TRBV4-1 with TRBJ1-1, with unresolved D. V was shortened by 0 bases and J by 6 bases, with 11 bases between the two germline ends. The CDR3 sequence is 14 residues long. Germline V gene sequence: CDR1 MGHRA, CDR2 YSYEKL. This CDR3 is CASSQDEGNPEAFF. CDR3 coding DNA: TGCGCCAGCAGCCAAGATGAGGGAAACCCTGAAGCTTTCTTT.

The gene calls are TRBV6-6 and TRBJ2-7; D is uncertain. CDR1 and CDR2 from the germline V gene are MNHNY and SVGAGI (reference sequence). V lost 2 bases, J lost 3 bases, and 11 bases lay in between. The CDR3 covers 14 residues. The CDR3 protein is CASSYRFLDYEQYF. Written as DNA, the CDR3 is TGTGCCAGCAGTTACAGGTTTCTGGACTACGAGCAGTACTTC.

This clone has a single count. The chain recombines TRBV11-1 with TRBJ2-7; 9 nucleotides agree with TRBD1. Trimming removed 5 bases from V and 3 bases from J; junction bases left unmatched: 11. CDR3 length: 16 residues. CDR1 is SGHAT and CDR2 is FQDESV in the germline V gene (reference sequence). CDR3 nucleotides: TGTGCCAGCAGCCCACTTGCCGGGACAGGGTACTACGAGCAGTACTTC. As protein: CASSPLAGTGYYEQYF.

The rearrangement joins TRBV5-1 to TRBJ1-2; TRBD1 matches 7 bases. This CDR3 is 15 amino acids long. V lost 1 base to trimming and J lost 5 bases; unmatched junction nucleotides: 8. Germline loops: CDR1 SGHRS, CDR2 YFSETQ. CDR3 DNA: TGCGCCAGCAGCTTGACAGGGGAGGGAAGGTATGGCTACACCTTC. Amino acid sequence: CASSLTGEGRYGYTF.

The CDR3 DNA follows: TGCAGCGTTGAAGATCCTAAGGGGGGCTCACGCTCTGGAAACACCATATATTTT. It encodes CSVEDPKGGSRSGNTIYF. The chain joins TRBV29-1 to TRBJ1-3, with D possibly matching TRBD1 (6 bases). Germline values: CDR1 SQVTM, CDR2 ANQGSEA. The CDR3 contains 18 residues. V lost 0 bases to trimming and J lost 0 bases, with 18 bases between them.

The rearrangement joins TRBV6-1 to TRBJ2-7; D gene ambiguous. Germline V CDR1 and CDR2: MNHNS, SASEGT. The V end lost 1 base, the J end lost 5 bases, and 12 bases lay between the germline ends. The CDR3 length is 14 residues. The DNA for the CDR3 is TGTGCCAGCAGTGAAGGACGGATCCTAGACGAGCAGTACTTC. Amino acids: CASSEGRILDEQYF.

V usage is TRBV7-2 and J usage is TRBJ2-5; the match to TRBD2 covers 8 bases. This CDR3 has 15 amino acids. Germline assignment: CDR1 SGHTA and CDR2 FQGNSA. J lost 5 bases, V lost 3 bases, and 8 bases had no gene match. CDR3 residues: CASSFNRGGGETQYF. CDR3 nucleotide sequence: TGTGCCAGCAGCTTTAATCGGGGGGGCGGGGAGACCCAGTACTTC.

The J gene is TRBJ2-3, the V gene TRBV2; D is unclear. Germline V CDR1 and CDR2: SNHLY, FYNNEI. The CDR3 contains 13 residues. V gave up 8 bases and J gave up 2 bases, with 11 bases separating them. The CDR3 DNA reads as TGTGCCAGCGTATACAGCGACACAGATACGCAGTATTTT. It specifies CASVYSDTDTQYF. The full variable domain, completed using reference TRBV2 and TRBJ2-3, is EPEVTQTPSHQVTQMGQEVILRCVPISNHLYFYWYRQILGQKVEFLVSFYNNEISEKSEIFDDQFSVERPDGSNFTLKIRSTKLEDSAMYFCASVYSDTDTQYFGPGTRLTVL.

By share of the sample, this clone is large (0.1 to 1%). This sequence joins TRBV16 and TRBJ1-4; 8 positions match TRBD1. After removal of 4 bases from V and 6 bases from J, the junction contained 4 bases not matched to a gene. CDR1 and CDR2 (germline): KGHSY, FQNENV. The CDR3 is made up of 14 amino acids. The CDR3: CASSRGTGYEKLFF. The CDR3 bases are TGTGCCAGCAGCCGCGGGACAGGCTATGAAAAACTGTTTTTT. The full variable domain, in which reference TRBV16 and TRBJ1-4 provide the parts outside the CDR3, is GEEVAQTPKHLVRGEGQKAKLYCAPIKGHSYVFWYQQVLKNEFKFLISFQNENVFDETGMPKERFSAKCLPNSPCSLEIQATKLEDSAVYFCASSRGTGYEKLFFGSGTQLSVL.

For the CDR3, the DNA is TGTGCCAGCAGCAACCAGGGAGAGGCCGGGGAGCTGTTTTTT. It encodes CASSNQGEAGELFF. V is TRBV9 and J is TRBJ2-2; D is perhaps TRBD1 or TRBD2 (5 bases each). The germline CDR1 and CDR2 sequences are SGDLS and YYNGEE. V lost 4 bases, J lost 6 bases, and 13 bases lay in between. CDR3 length: 14 residues.